This section outlines one T cell receptor (beta chain) sequence together with its context. Its antigen is currently unknown. The sample belongs to a study of cytomegalovirus exposure and HLA in healthy donors. Study background: Caucasian-associated ancestry cluster membership applied to under 85% of 398 genotyped donors. Study findings and constraints: Most subjects had HLA-A and HLA-B alleles reportedly predicted accurately by TCR beta sequences.

It was with 60 Vbeta and 13 Jbeta primers that the PCR ran. Libraries were prepared by immunoSEQ multiplex PCR; TCRdb keeps only in-frame clonotypes and omits some of them. The sample holds about 160,000 clones, 84% seen once. The CDR3 is made up of 17 amino acids. The germline V gene encodes CDR1 LNHDA and CDR2 SQIVND (reference sequence). The V gene end was trimmed by 6 bases and the J gene end by 5 bases; junction bases not matched to a gene: 10. Sequenced: PBMCs. The V call is TRBV19, the J call TRBJ2-5; 15 nucleotides line up with TRBD2. The TCR comes from a man between 18 and 35 years old in good health and CMV-seronegative. The CDR3 DNA is TGTGCCAGTAGCATGGGACTAGCGGGAGGTTTCATGGAGACCCAGTACTTC. Translated, it gives CASSMGLAGGFMETQYF.